These 12 T cell receptor beta chains came from one sample sequenced in a study of CD8+CD57+ T cells in acquired aplastic anemia. Patients sequenced had flow cytometry evidence of CD8+CD57+ cell expansion. The template used for profiling TCR beta VDJ and CDR3 was genomic DNA. One entry per CDR3 protein results from TCRdb running MiXCR on the reads. Among approximately 180,000 distinct CDR3 sequences listed, roughly 63% were seen once. The sample comprised sorted CD4+, CD8+, or CD8+CD57+ T cells (not recorded which) from PBMCs. These receptors all stem from a human donor with aplastic anemia.

About this clonotype: A junction end diverges from the germline sequence, so it may reflect a read error. The chain is built from TRBV7-2 and TRBJ1-1, with TRBD1 as a possible D gene (5 bases). Germline V gene lookup returns CDR1 SGHTA and CDR2 FQGNSA. The CDR3 length is 15 residues. The CDR3 spells CAGTGLAGGNTEASF. The CDR3, as DNA: TGTGCCGGCACAGGACTAGCGGGGGGGAACACCGAAGCTTCCTTT.

The chain employs TRBV19 and TRBJ1-5; TRBD1 is a possible D gene (6 bases). With 9 bases removed from V and 2 bases from J, the gap between germline ends came to 17 bases. The CDR3 contains 15 residues. Germline loops: CDR1 LNHDA, CDR2 SQIVND (reference sequence). CDR3 DNA sequence: TGTGCCAGCACTAGGCCAGGGGACGGCAATCAGCCCCAGCATTTT. Amino acids: CASTRPGDGNQPQHF.

The V and J genes are TRBV9 and TRBJ2-2, with no clear D. The CDR3 contains 12 residues. V lost 0 bases and J lost 8, with 5 bases in between. Germline lookup yields CDR1 SGDLS and CDR2 YYNGEE. The CDR3 DNA reads TGTGCCAGCAGCGTAGCAGAAGGGGAGCTGTTTTTT. It translates to CASSVAEGELFF.

Points on this clonotype: This may stem from a read error, because a much larger clone lies one nucleotide away. This rearrangement joins TRBV5-6 to TRBJ1-2, with TRBD1 identical over 7 bases. Germline CDR1 reads SGHDT; CDR2 reads YYEEEE. J lost 0 bases, V lost 6 bases, and 11 bases had no gene match. The CDR3 loop spans 16 amino acids. In nucleotides, the CDR3 is TGTGCCAGCACCTTCGACAGGGTGGTAGCTAACTATGGCTACACCTTC. Its protein is CASTFDRVVANYGYTF. Variable domain in full (rest from reference TRBV5-6 and TRBJ1-2): DAGVTQSPTHLIKTRGQQVTLRCSPKSGHDTVSWYQQALGQGPQFIFQYYEEEERQRGNFPDRFSGHQFPNYSSELNVNALLLGDSALYLCASTFDRVVANYGYTFGSGTRLTVV.

This chain uses TRBV20-1 with TRBJ2-1; maybe TRBD2 (5 bases). Germline V gene sequence: CDR1 DFQATT, CDR2 SNEGSKA (reference sequence). V shed 5 bases and J shed 3 bases, with 11 bases lying between them. This CDR3 has 13 residues. The CDR3 DNA is TGCAGTGCTTCCCCCGACTACTACAATGAGCAGTTCTTC. Translation: CSASPDYYNEQFF.

This chain joins TRBV13 and TRBJ2-5, with D perhaps being TRBD1 or TRBD2 (6 bases each). CDR1 is PRHDT, CDR2 FYEKMQ, per germline (reference sequence). The CDR3 is 13 amino acids. V dropped 0 bases and J dropped 6 bases, with 8 bases sitting between them. The DNA of the CDR3 is TGTGCCAGCAGCTTAGGAGGGGGGAAGACCCAGTACTTC. It translates to CASSLGGGKTQYF.

This CDR3 reads CASSLAGTPITEAFF. The CDR3 nucleotides are TGTGCCAGCAGCTTAGCCGGGACGCCGATCACTGAAGCTTTCTTT. The rearrangement links TRBV7-8 to TRBJ1-1, with a weak D call TRBD1 (5 bases). The V gene's germline CDR1 is SGHVS and CDR2 FQNEAQ. Between the trimmed V and J ends, which lost 0 bases and 4 bases, there was a span of 12 bases. This CDR3 contains 15 residues.

The chain uses TRBV19 and TRBJ1-6; D might be TRBD1 (6 bases). Germline-derived CDR1 and CDR2 are LNHDA and SQIVND (reference sequence). Trimming took off 9 bases at V and 9 bases at J, with 21 bases between the two ends. The CDR3 contains 15 residues. The CDR3 bases are TGTGCCAGCAGCGCCAGGCCGGGGGGCAGTTCACCCCTCCACTTT. Translating it yields CASSARPGGSSPLHF.

This clonotype has just a few counts. This rearrangement joins TRBV7-3 to TRBJ2-7, with 8 bases aligning to TRBD1. CDR3 size: 15 residues. Germline lookup yields CDR1 SGHTA and CDR2 FQGTGA. V was clipped by 5 bases and J by 4 bases; unmatched bases: 10. This chain's CDR3 is CASSLGQGWLYEQYF. The CDR3 DNA reads TGTGCCAGCAGCCTCGGACAGGGCTGGTTGTACGAGCAGTACTTC.

This chain joins TRBV7-9 and TRBJ2-7; the match to TRBD1 covers 7 bases. CDR3 length: 16 amino acids. V dropped 5 bases and J dropped 3; count of bases not matched to a gene: 13. Germline V gives CDR1 SEHNR, CDR2 FQNEAQ (reference sequence). The CDR3 DNA sequence: TGTGCCAGCAGCCCAGGGGGATGTGGACACCTCTACGAGCAGTACTTC. Protein sequence: CASSPGGCGHLYEQYF.

The chain carries TRBV7-2 and TRBJ2-5, with a tentative D call TRBD1 (6 bases). The CDR3 sequence is 14 residues long. Trimming took off 7 bases at V and 5 bases at J, with 17 bases between the two ends. Germline CDR1 reads SGHTA; CDR2 reads FQGNSA. CDR3: CASTPRGGRETQYF. CDR3 in DNA: TGTGCCAGCACCCCACGTGGGGGCCGGGAGACCCAGTACTTC.

The chain couples TRBV2 to TRBJ1-3; possibly TRBD1 for D (5 bases). The V gene's germline CDR1 is SNHLY and CDR2 FYNNEI. The V end was cut by 1 base, the J end by 3 bases, with 13 bases between. There are 16 residues in the CDR3. DNA of the CDR3: TGTGCCAGCAGTGAAGAGTCGGGGGGGAGTGGAAACACCATATATTTT. Protein product: CASSEESGGSGNTIYF.